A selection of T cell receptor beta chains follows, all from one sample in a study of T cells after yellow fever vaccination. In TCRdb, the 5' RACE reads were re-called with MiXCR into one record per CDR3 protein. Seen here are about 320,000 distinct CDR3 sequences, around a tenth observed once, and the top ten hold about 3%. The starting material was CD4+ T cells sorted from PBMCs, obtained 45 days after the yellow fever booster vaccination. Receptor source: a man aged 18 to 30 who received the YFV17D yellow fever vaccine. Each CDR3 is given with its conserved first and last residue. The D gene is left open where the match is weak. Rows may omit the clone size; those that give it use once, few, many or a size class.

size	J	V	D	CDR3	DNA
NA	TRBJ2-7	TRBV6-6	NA	CASSYMTGPYEQYF	TGTGCCAGCAGTTACATGACGGGACCCTACGAGCAGTACTTC
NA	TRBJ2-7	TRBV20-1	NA	CSARGSAYNEQYF	TGCAGTGCTAGGGGCAGCGCGTACAACGAGCAGTACTTC
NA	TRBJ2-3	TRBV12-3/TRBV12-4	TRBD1	CASSSDRGSDTQYF	TGTGCCAGCAGCAGTGACAGGGGTTCGGATACGCAGTATTTT
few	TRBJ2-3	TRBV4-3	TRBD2	CASSQRGGGGADTQYF	TGCGCCAGCAGCCAACGGGGGGGCGGGGGTGCAGATACGCAGTATTTT
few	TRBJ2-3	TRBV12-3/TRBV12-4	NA	CASSPYPDTQYF	TGTGCCAGCAGTCCATACCCAGATACGCAGTATTTT
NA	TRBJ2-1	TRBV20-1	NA	CSAVQVGEQFF	TGCAGTGCTGTACAGGTCGGTGAGCAGTTCTTC
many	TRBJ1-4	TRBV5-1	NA	CASSLVSESNEKLFF	TGCGCCAGCAGCTTGGTCTCTGAGTCTAATGAAAAACTGTTTTTT
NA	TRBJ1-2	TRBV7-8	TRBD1	CASTRDRSYGYTF	TGTGCCAGCACTCGGGACAGGAGCTATGGCTACACCTTC
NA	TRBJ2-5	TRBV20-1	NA	CSGPDPQVQETQYF	TGCAGTGGCCCGGACCCGCAAGTCCAAGAGACCCAGTACTTC
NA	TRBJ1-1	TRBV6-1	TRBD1	CASSLRTGGLTEAFF	TGTGCCAGCAGTTTACGGACAGGGGGTCTCACTGAAGCTTTCTTT
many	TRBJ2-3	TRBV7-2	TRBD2	CASSLSGGADSTDTQYF	TGTGCCAGCAGCTTAAGCGGGGGGGCGGATAGCACAGATACGCAGTATTTT
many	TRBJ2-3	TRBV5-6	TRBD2	CASTSGVADTQYF	TGTGCCAGTACTAGCGGGGTAGCAGATACGCAGTATTTT
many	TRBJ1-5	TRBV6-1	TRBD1	CASSGDRGLQPQHF	TGTGCCAGCAGTGGGGACAGGGGGCTTCAGCCCCAGCATTTT
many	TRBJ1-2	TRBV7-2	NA	CASSFGSPNYGYTF	TGTGCCAGCAGCTTTGGATCTCCTAACTATGGCTACACCTTC
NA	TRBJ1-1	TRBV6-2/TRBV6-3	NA	CASSKGFRTEAFF	TGTGCCAGCAGTAAGGGGTTTCGTACTGAAGCTTTCTTT
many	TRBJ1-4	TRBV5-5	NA	CASSLTAGIYEKLFF	TGTGCCAGCAGCTTGACGGCAGGGATCTATGAAAAACTGTTTTTT
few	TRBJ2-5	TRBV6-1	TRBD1	CASSELGQFQETQYF	TGTGCCAGCAGTGAATTGGGACAGTTCCAAGAGACCCAGTACTTC
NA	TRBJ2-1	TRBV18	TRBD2	CASSLTSGGDNEQFF	TGTGCCAGCTCCCTGACTAGCGGGGGGGATAATGAGCAGTTCTTC
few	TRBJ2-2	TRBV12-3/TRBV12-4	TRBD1	CASSNRQGSAGELFF	TGTGCCAGCAGCAACCGACAGGGGTCCGCCGGGGAGCTGTTTTTT
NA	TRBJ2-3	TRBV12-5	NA	CASGLAISTDTQYF	TGTGCTAGTGGTTTGGCCATAAGCACAGATACGCAGTATTTT
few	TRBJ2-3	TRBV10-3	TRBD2	CAITSLAGGPGTQYF	TGTGCCATCACCTCGCTAGCGGGGGGCCCGGGTACGCAGTATTTT
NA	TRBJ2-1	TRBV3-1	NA	CASSRASSYNEQFF	TGTGCCAGCAGCCGGGCTAGCTCCTACAATGAGCAGTTCTTC
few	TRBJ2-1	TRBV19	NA	CASSMEWRAIEQFF	TGTGCCAGTAGTATGGAATGGCGGGCGATTGAGCAGTTCTTC
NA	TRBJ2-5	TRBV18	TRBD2	CASSPASGIQETQYF	TGTGCCAGCTCACCTGCTAGCGGGATACAAGAGACCCAGTACTTC
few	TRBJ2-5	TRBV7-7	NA	CASSLDGTHAPQYF	TGTGCTAGCAGCTTAGACGGCACCCACGCGCCCCAGTACTTC
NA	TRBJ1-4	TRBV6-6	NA	CASSTTATTNEKLFF	TGTGCCAGCAGCACAACTGCAACAACTAATGAAAAACTGTTTTTT
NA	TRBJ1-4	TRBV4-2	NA	CASSQDTREKLFF	TGTGCCAGCAGCCAAGATACTAGGGAAAAACTGTTTTTT
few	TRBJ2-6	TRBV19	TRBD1	CASSRDRAKGANVLTF	TGTGCCAGTAGTCGGGACAGGGCGAAGGGGGCCAACGTCCTGACTTTC
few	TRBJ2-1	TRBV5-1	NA	CASSSTGVSYNEQFF	TGCGCCAGCAGCTCCACCGGGGTATCCTACAATGAGCAGTTCTTC
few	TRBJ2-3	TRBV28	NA	CASSPSFGRPTDTQYF	TGTGCCAGCAGTCCATCCTTTGGCAGGCCCACAGATACGCAGTATTTT
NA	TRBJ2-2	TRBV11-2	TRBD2	CASSSSGTSAGTGELFF	TGTGCCAGCAGCTCCTCCGGGACTAGCGCGGGCACCGGGGAGCTGTTTTTT
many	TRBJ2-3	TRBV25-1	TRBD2	CASSDSRGGPDTQYF	TGTGCCAGCAGTGACAGCCGGGGGGGCCCAGATACGCAGTATTTT
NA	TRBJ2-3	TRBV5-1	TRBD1	CASSFDRGGDTQYF	TGCGCCAGCAGCTTCGACAGGGGTGGGGATACGCAGTATTTT
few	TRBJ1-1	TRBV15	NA	CATSRDLVRVAEAFF	TGTGCCACCAGCAGAGATTTGGTGAGGGTTGCTGAAGCTTTCTTT
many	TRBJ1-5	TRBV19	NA	CASNAGGRNQPQHF	TGTGCCAGTAATGCGGGGGGTCGGAATCAGCCCCAGCATTTT
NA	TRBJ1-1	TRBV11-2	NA	CASRARVNTEAFF	TGTGCCAGCAGAGCCAGGGTGAACACTGAAGCTTTCTTT
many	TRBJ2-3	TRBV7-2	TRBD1	CASSLGGGLDTQYF	TGTGCCAGCAGCTTAGGAGGGGGCTTAGATACGCAGTATTTT
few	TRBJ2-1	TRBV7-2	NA	CASSFVGNEQFF	TGTGCCAGCAGCTTTGTCGGCAATGAGCAGTTCTTC
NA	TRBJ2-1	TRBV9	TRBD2	CASSVAPSGGNEQFF	TGTGCCAGCAGCGTTGCCCCTAGCGGGGGGAATGAGCAGTTCTTC
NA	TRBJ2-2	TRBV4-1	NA	CASSQEGWSHDPNTGELFF	TGCGCCAGCAGCCAAGAGGGATGGAGCCACGATCCGAACACCGGGGAGCTGTTTTTT
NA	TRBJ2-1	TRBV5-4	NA	CASSLESYNEQFF	TGTGCCAGCAGCTTGGAATCCTACAATGAGCAGTTCTTC
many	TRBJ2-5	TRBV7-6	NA	CASSPRRTQYF	TGTGCCAGCAGCCCTCGCCGGACCCAGTACTTC
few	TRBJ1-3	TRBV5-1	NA	CASSFLSGNTIYF	TGCGCCAGCAGCTTCCTCTCTGGAAACACCATATATTTT
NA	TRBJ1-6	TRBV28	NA	CASGSVGYNSPLHF	TGTGCCAGTGGTTCGGTGGGCTATAATTCACCCCTCCACTTT
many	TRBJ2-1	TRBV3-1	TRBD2	CASSQDLWTSGQQFF	TGTGCCAGCAGCCAAGATCTGTGGACTAGCGGACAGCAGTTCTTC